These 27 T cell receptor beta chains originate from one sample sequenced in a study of T-cell reconstitution after alpha-beta-depleted transplantation in children (dated by TCRdb to about 2016). To prepare the library, PCR was applied. Sequenced on an Illumina HiSeq 2500. To normalize quantification of the TCRbeta repertoire, the TCR libraries were built with molecular barcoding that relied on unique molecular identifiers. TCRdb passed the public sequencing reads through fastp at Q25 and MiXCR, retaining productive beta sequences. For every CDR3 protein sequence, its rows merge into one entry that carries the most common genes and DNA. This sample holds 540,000 or so distinct CDR3 sequences; more than 20% were observed only once. Of the sample, 12% to 15% is held by the ten largest clones. Reading the label with the study, this specimen's treatment or condition is: allogeneic hematopoietic cell transplantation with graft depleted of TCRalphabeta T cells and CD19 B cells.

Sequenced material: PBMCs, mostly from graft donor cells, taken 360 days after TCRalphabeta/CD19-depleted stem cell transplant. Receptors originate from a boy less than two years old who had a stem cell transplant for acute myeloid leukemia, so the T cells may come from the graft donor.

In its sample, this clonotype was seen many times. The genes are TRBV19 and TRBJ1-1; 8 bases agree with TRBD1. Trimming took 10 bases from V and 3 from J; bases not matched to a gene: 10. Per the germline V gene, CDR1 is LNHDA and CDR2 is SQIVND (reference sequence). The CDR3 totals 14 residues. The CDR3 DNA sequence: TGTGCCACCCGCAGGGGGCATTCAGACACTGAAGCTTTCTTT. Translated, it gives CATRRGHSDTEAFF.

This clonotype was observed at least ten times. The chain joins TRBV4-3 to TRBJ2-1; D gene uncertain. V lost 0 bases and J 1 base, leaving 4 bases between the germline ends. This CDR3 has 14 residues. Germline CDR1 reads LGHNA; CDR2 reads YSLEER. DNA of the CDR3: TGCGCCAGCAGCCAAGAGGGATCCTACAATGAGCAGTTCTTC. Translating it yields CASSQEGSYNEQFF.

This chain connects TRBV6-5 to TRBJ1-4; 8 bases fit TRBD1. The V gene's germline CDR1 is MNHEY and CDR2 SVGAGI. Trimming at V came to 6 bases and at J to 5 bases, leaving 5 bases not matched to a gene. The CDR3 extends over 14 amino acids. CDR3 in DNA: TGTGCCAGCAGGTCCGGGACAGGAAATGAAAAACTGTTTTTT. Its protein product is CASRSGTGNEKLFF.

This clonotype was seen more than once but under ten times. This chain uses TRBV20-1 with TRBJ2-2; no definite D call. Germline V CDR1 and CDR2: DFQATT, SNEGSKA (reference sequence). V lost 3 bases and J 4 bases, leaving 9 bases between the germline ends. The CDR3 contains 13 residues. The DNA for the CDR3 is TGCAGTGCTAGTGTGGGGTTCACCGGGGAGCTGTTTTTT. Its protein product is CSASVGFTGELFF.

This clonotype was recorded a few times. Its ends do not fully match the called genes, so a read error is possible. The chain joins TRBV6-4 to TRBJ1-6, with TRBD1 matching over 8 bases. This CDR3 is 19 amino acids long. The germline V gene has CDR1 MRHNA and CDR2 SNTAGT. CDR3 sequence (DNA): TGTGCCAGCAGTCACTCCAACCCTACGAGGACAGGGTCGAATTCACCCCTCCACTTT. This sequence encodes CASSHSNPTRTGSNSPLHF.

This clonotype showed up just a few times. The chain is built from TRBV4-3 and TRBJ2-2; D may be TRBD2 (7 bases). With 2 bases removed from V and 4 bases from J, the gap between germline ends came to 14 bases. The CDR3 sequence is 16 residues long. Per the germline V gene, CDR1 is LGHNA and CDR2 is YSLEER. CDR3 sequence (DNA): TGCGCCAGCAGCCAAATCGGTGGGGGGGCCACCGGGGAGCTGTTTTTT. This codes for CASSQIGGGATGELFF.

The table lists this clonotype with a few counts. V gene TRBV6-2 or TRBV6-3 combines with J gene TRBJ2-1; D not certain. Trimming cost V 0 bases and J 6 bases, with 15 bases left between them. Germline CDR1 reads MNHEY; CDR2 reads SVGEGT. CDR3 length equals 16 residues. DNA of the CDR3: TGTGCCAGCAGTTACTCGACGACCCTGGTGGGCAATGAGCAGTTCTTC. Translation gives CASSYSTTLVGNEQFF.

This clonotype was observed a handful of times. The CDR3 DNA follows: TGTGCCAGCAGTCCCCGGACAGGGGGGAAGACCCAGTACTTC. This sequence encodes CASSPRTGGKTQYF. V is TRBV12-3 or TRBV12-4 and J is TRBJ2-5; the match to TRBD1 covers 10 bases. V shed 5 bases, J shed 6 bases, and the junction held 6 bases outside the gene matches. The CDR3 covers 14 residues.

This clonotype came up many times. This rearrangement joins TRBV6-5 to TRBJ2-5; D unclear. V gave up 6 bases and J gave up 5 bases, with 10 bases separating them. The CDR3 length is 12 residues. Germline CDR1 and CDR2: MNHEY and SVGAGI. CDR3 amino acids: CASSPPTETQYF. As DNA, the CDR3 is TGTGCCAGCAGCCCCCCGACCGAGACCCAGTACTTC.

The genes are TRBV6-1 and TRBJ1-2; no clear D. Trimming removed 8 bases at V and 10 bases at J, with 17 bases between. Germline CDR1 and CDR2: MNHNS and SASEGT. CDR3 length: 12 amino acids. CDR3 DNA: TGTGCCAGCGGATCGCGACCTCCAGTCTACACCTTC. Amino acids: CASGSRPPVYTF.

This clonotype was seen more than once but under ten times. The chain has TRBV20-1 and TRBJ2-1; D is undetermined. Between the trimmed V and J ends, which lost 0 bases and 15 bases, there was a span of 27 bases. Per germline, CDR1 DFQATT and CDR2 SNEGSKA (reference sequence). The CDR3 is made up of 16 amino acids. Here the CDR3 DNA reads TGCAGTGCTAGAGAAGGGCACAGAGCAGTTCCGCCCAGTGGGTTCTTC. It is translated as CSAREGHRAVPPSGFF.

This clonotype appeared a few times. The genes are TRBV20-1 and TRBJ2-3, with D perhaps matching TRBD1 or TRBD2 (6 bases each). Trimming pared 2 bases from V and 1 base from J, leaving 13 bases between. The CDR3 covers 15 residues. Germline CDR1 DFQATT, CDR2 SNEGSKA (reference sequence). As DNA, the CDR3 is TGCAGTGCTAGAAGGGGGGCCCTCGGCACAGATACGCAGTATTTT. Protein: CSARRGALGTDTQYF.

This clonotype was counted at least ten times. This rearrangement joins TRBV2 to TRBJ2-7; 9 nucleotides agree with TRBD1. CDR1 and CDR2 (germline): SNHLY, FYNNEI. After removal of 7 bases from V and 2 bases from J, the junction contained 9 bases not matched to a gene. The CDR3 sequence is 15 residues long. The CDR3 loop is CASTPGQGLPYEQYV. Written as DNA, the CDR3 is TGTGCCAGCACACCGGGACAGGGTCTCCCCTACGAGCAGTACGTC.

This clonotype has a count of ten or more. Written as DNA, the CDR3 is TGCAGTGCTAGAGATTCTGGGGAAGGCTACGAGCAGTACGTC. This encodes CSARDSGEGYEQYV. This chain connects TRBV20-1 to TRBJ2-7; D is uncertain. Per germline, CDR1 DFQATT and CDR2 SNEGSKA (reference sequence). V was shortened by 0 bases and J by 3 bases, with 12 bases between the two germline ends. CDR3 length: 14 amino acids.

There are many counts of this clonotype. This chain uses TRBV29-1 with TRBJ2-5; TRBD1 is a possible D gene (5 bases). Germline loops: CDR1 SQVTM, CDR2 ANQGSEA. This CDR3 region has 11 residues. V lost 4 bases and J 2 bases, leaving 5 bases between the germline ends. CDR3 region: CSVGQQETQYF. CDR3 nucleotide sequence: TGCAGCGTTGGACAGCAAGAGACCCAGTACTTC.

CDR3 in DNA: TGTGCCAGCATTCCCTCTCCTAGCGTGGCCTACAATGAGCAGTTCTTC. Protein product: CASIPSPSVAYNEQFF. V is TRBV12-3 or TRBV12-4 and J is TRBJ2-1; the D gene is possibly TRBD2 (6 bases). The germline V and J ends were trimmed by 7 bases and 2 bases, with 18 bases remaining between them. This CDR3 contains 16 residues.

J is TRBJ1-2 and V is TRBV6-6; D is possibly TRBD1 (5 bases). Germline lookup yields CDR1 MNHNY and CDR2 SVGAGI (reference sequence). The V gene lost 5 bases and the J gene lost 5 bases, with 12 bases spanning the gap. CDR3 length: 13 residues. CDR3 coding DNA: TGTGCCAGCAGTCTGGGACTGACATATGGCTACACCTTC. Translation gives CASSLGLTYGYTF.

This clonotype occurred a few times. As DNA, the CDR3 is TGCAGTGCTAGAGATCCCGGCCCAGATACGCAGTATTTT. Translating it yields CSARDPGPDTQYF. The chain employs TRBV20-1 and TRBJ2-3, with D hard to call. Germline-derived CDR1 and CDR2 are DFQATT and SNEGSKA (reference sequence). CDR3 length: 13 residues. The germline V and J ends were trimmed by 0 bases and 4 bases, with 8 bases remaining between them.

Ten or more counts support this clonotype. J is TRBJ2-1 and V is TRBV12-3 or TRBV12-4; 12 nucleotides match TRBD1. V was pared by 4 bases and J by 9 bases, with 7 bases of the junction left unmatched. The CDR3 extends over 15 amino acids. The CDR3 region is CASSSPGQGAVEQFF. In DNA form, the CDR3 reads TGTGCCAGCAGTTCCCCGGGACAGGGGGCTGTTGAGCAGTTCTTC.

V usage is TRBV20-1 and J usage is TRBJ2-4; D remains unclear. The germline V gene encodes CDR1 DFQATT and CDR2 SNEGSKA (reference sequence). The V end was cut by 2 bases, the J end by 5 bases, with 10 bases between. The CDR3 loop spans 13 amino acids. CDR3 in DNA: TGCAGTGCTAGATTCCGGGTTCAAAACATTCAGTACTTC. This sequence encodes CSARFRVQNIQYF.

This clonotype was picked up many times. The chain links TRBV3-1 to TRBJ2-2; 7 nucleotides align to TRBD1. Unmatched junction bases numbered 5, after V lost 4 bases and J lost 0 bases. This CDR3 spans 16 amino acids. The germline V gene has CDR1 LGHDT and CDR2 YNNKEL (reference sequence). The CDR3 DNA follows: TGTGCCAGCAGCCCCTGGACAGGAACGAACACCGGGGAGCTGTTTTTT. It translates to CASSPWTGTNTGELFF.

The V gene is TRBV12-3 or TRBV12-4, the J gene TRBJ2-5; no reliable D call. Trimming removed 7 bases at V and 7 bases at J, with 16 bases between. This CDR3 has 13 residues. Here the CDR3 reads CASTLNPGGTQYF. DNA for the CDR3: TGTGCCAGCACCCTGAATCCCGGCGGGACCCAGTACTTC.

V gene TRBV10-2 combines with J gene TRBJ2-3; D perhaps matches TRBD2 (5 bases). Trimming removed 8 bases at V and 6 bases at J, with 9 bases between. Germline loops: CDR1 WSHSY, CDR2 SAAADI. The CDR3 runs to 11 residues. The CDR3 region is CASYPGDTQYF. In nucleotides, the CDR3 is TGCGCCAGCTACCCGGGGGATACGCAGTATTTT.

This clonotype was detected only a few times. The chain employs TRBV12-3 or TRBV12-4 and TRBJ2-6; 8 bases are shared with TRBD2. The CDR3 consists of 17 residues. The V gene end was trimmed by 5 bases and the J gene end by 4 bases; junction bases not matched to a gene: 10. The CDR3 is CASSRLALTGGANVLTF. CDR3 DNA: TGTGCCAGCAGTCGACTAGCGCTCACGGGGGGGGCCAACGTCCTGACTTTC.

The table lists this clonotype with a count of one. V gene TRBV11-2 combines with J gene TRBJ2-7; D call uncertain. The CDR3 has 12 residues. Per germline, CDR1 SGHAT and CDR2 FQNNGV. V dropped 6 bases and J dropped 3 bases, with 9 bases sitting between them. DNA for the CDR3: TGTGCCAGCAGTATAAGTGGCTACGAGCAGTACGTC. It translates to CASSISGYEQYV.

Ten or more counts support this clonotype. V and J are TRBV2 and TRBJ2-5; 9 bases are a match to TRBD2. Germline trimming cut 3 bases from V and 4 bases from J; bases unmatched to any gene: 6. Looked up from germline, CDR1 is SNHLY and CDR2 is FYNNEI. CDR3 size: 15 residues. CDR3: CASSDGGGAAETQYF. The CDR3 DNA reads TGTGCCAGCAGTGATGGCGGGGGGGCCGCAGAGACCCAGTACTTC.

This clonotype was counted a few times. V and J are TRBV12-3 or TRBV12-4 and TRBJ1-2, with D perhaps TRBD1 (5 bases). Trimming pared 3 bases from V and 6 bases from J, leaving 11 bases between. This CDR3 is 13 amino acids long. The CDR3 sequence is CASSFFRDDGYTF. In nucleotides, the CDR3 is TGTGCCAGCAGTTTCTTCCGGGACGATGGCTACACCTTC.